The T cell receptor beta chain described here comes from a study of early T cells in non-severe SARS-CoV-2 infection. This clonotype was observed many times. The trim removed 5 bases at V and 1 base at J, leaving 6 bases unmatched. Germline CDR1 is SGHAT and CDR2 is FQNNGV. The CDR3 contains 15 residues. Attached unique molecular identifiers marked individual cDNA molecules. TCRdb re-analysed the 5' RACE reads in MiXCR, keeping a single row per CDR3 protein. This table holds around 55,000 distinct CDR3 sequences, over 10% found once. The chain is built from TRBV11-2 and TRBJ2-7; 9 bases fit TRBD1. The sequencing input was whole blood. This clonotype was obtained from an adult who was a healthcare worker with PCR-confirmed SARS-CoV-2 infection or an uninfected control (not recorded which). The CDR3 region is CASSRDREPSYEQYF. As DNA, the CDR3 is TGTGCCAGCAGCCGGGACAGGGAACCATCCTACGAGCAGTACTTC.